The TCR beta chain described here comes from a study of cytomegalovirus exposure and HLA in healthy donors. Overall study findings and caveats: Rare TCR sequences dominated, though some public TCRs recurred in many donors. The CMV antigen specificity of a few CMV-associated chains was confirmed through in vitro analysis. Cytomegalovirus-associated status was assigned to some 160 TCR beta chains.

Generated by immunoSEQ multiplex PCR, the TCRdb table keeps only in-frame clones and is missing some. The data contain approximately 150,000 clones, around 87% of them seen just once; the ten biggest clones take up 8.7%. The CDR3 extends over 13 amino acids. Germline V CDR1 and CDR2: SGHVS, FQNEAQ. V was shortened by 2 bases and J by 6 bases, with 11 bases between the two germline ends. In regard to this clone: What it binds is not known.

Specimen: PBMCs. The chain has TRBV7-8 and TRBJ2-7; D remains ambiguous. The TCR was taken from a man between 18 and 35 years old in good health and CMV-seropositive. CDR3 sequence reads: CASSLSPRSEQYF. CDR3 in DNA: TGTGCCAGCAGCTTATCCCCCCGTAGCGAGCAGTACTTC.